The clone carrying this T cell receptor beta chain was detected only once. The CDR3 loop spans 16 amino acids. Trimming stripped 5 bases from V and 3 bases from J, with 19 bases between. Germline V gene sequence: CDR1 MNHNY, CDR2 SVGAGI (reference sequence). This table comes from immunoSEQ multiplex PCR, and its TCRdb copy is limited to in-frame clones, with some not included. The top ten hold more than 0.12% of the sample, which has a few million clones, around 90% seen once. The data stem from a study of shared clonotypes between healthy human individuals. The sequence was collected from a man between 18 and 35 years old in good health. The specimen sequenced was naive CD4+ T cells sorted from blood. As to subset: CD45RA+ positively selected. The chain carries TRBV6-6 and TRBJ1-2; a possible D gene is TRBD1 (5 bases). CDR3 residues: CASSPHVGRGDYGYTF. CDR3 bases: TGTGCCAGCAGTCCCCACGTCGGGAGAGGGGACTATGGCTACACCTTC.